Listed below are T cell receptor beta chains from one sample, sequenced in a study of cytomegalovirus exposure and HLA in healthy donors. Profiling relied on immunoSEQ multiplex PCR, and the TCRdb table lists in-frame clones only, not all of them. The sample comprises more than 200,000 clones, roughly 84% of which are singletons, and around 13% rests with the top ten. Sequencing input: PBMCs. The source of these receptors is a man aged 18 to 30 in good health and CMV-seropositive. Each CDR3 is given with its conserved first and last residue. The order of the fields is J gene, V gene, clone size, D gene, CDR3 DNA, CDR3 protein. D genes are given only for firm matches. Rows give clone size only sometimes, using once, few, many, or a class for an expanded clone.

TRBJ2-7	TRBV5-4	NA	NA	TGTGCCAGCAGCTTTACAGGTACCGGGGAGTACTTC	CASSFTGTGEYF
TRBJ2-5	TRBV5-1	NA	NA	TGCGCCAGCAGCCCGGACGGAAGCGAACTCCAAGAGACCCAGTACTTC	CASSPDGSELQETQYF
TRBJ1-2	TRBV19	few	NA	TGTGCCAGTAGTATCACCGAAGGATATGGCTACACCTTC	CASSITEGYGYTF
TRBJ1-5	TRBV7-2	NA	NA	TGTGCCAGCAGCTTCGGGGCACTGAATCAGCCCCAGCATTTT	CASSFGALNQPQHF
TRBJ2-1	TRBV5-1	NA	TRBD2	TGCGCCAGCAGCTTGGGGACTAGCGATAACAATGAGCAGTTCTTC	CASSLGTSDNNEQFF
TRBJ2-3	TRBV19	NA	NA	TGTGCCAGTAGTATCTGGTGGACTAGCACAGATACGCAGTATTTT	CASSIWWTSTDTQYF
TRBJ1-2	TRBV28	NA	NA	TGTGCCAGCGGAACCAATAGGGGAGCTAACTATGGCTACACCTTC	CASGTNRGANYGYTF
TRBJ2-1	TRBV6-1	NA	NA	TGTGCCAGTGGACCTCGGGGGGCGCGTGAGCAGTTCTTC	CASGPRGAREQFF
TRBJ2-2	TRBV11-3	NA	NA	TGTGCCAGCAGCTTAGACTACCCGAACACCGGGGAGCTGTTTTTT	CASSLDYPNTGELFF
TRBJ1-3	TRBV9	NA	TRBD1	TGTGCCAGCGGGATGAACAGGGGATACTCTGGAAACACCATATATTTT	CASGMNRGYSGNTIYF
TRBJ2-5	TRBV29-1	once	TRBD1	TGCAGCGGATGGACAGGGGAAGAGACCCAGTACTTC	CSGWTGEETQYF
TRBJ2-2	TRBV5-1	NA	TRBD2	TGCGCCAGCAGCGAGACTAGCGGGATCGCCGGGGAGCTGTTTTTT	CASSETSGIAGELFF
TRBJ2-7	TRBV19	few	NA	TGTGCCAGTAGGGACAGAACCTACGAGCAGTACTTC	CASRDRTYEQYF
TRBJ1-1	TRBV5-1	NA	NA	TGCGCCAGCAGCTTGAGTGGCCCGAACACTGAAGCTTTCTTT	CASSLSGPNTEAFF
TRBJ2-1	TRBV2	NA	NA	TGTGCCAGCAGTGAAAACAGGGATTGGAATGAGCAGTTCTTC	CASSENRDWNEQFF
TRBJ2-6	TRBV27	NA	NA	TGTGCCAGCAGTTTAGGCCCGGGAGCCTCTGGGGCCAACGTCCTGACTTTC	CASSLGPGASGANVLTF
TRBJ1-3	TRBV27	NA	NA	TGTGCCAGCAGCCTGGGGCTCGGAAACACCATATATTTT	CASSLGLGNTIYF
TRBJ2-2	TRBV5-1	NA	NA	TGCGCCAGCAGCTTGGCCAAATTCGGGGGCTTGGACACCGGGGAGCTGTTTTTT	CASSLAKFGGLDTGELFF
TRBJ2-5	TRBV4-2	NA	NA	TGTGCCAGCAGCCAAGATCGGTCGGGCAGGGAGACCCAGTACTTC	CASSQDRSGRETQYF
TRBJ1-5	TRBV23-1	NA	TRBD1	TGCGCCAGCAGCCTTAGTCCTAGGGGGCTGTATAGCAATCAGCCCCAGCATTTT	CASSLSPRGLYSNQPQHF
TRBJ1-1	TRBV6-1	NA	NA	TGTGCCAGCAGTGGCTTTGGGGGGATCATCCCTTTCTTT	CASSGFGGIIPFF
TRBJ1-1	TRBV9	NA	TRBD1	TGTGCCAGCAGCCCAGGAATGAACAGGGGGCAGGGTTGGGACACTGAAGCTTTCTTT	CASSPGMNRGQGWDTEAFF
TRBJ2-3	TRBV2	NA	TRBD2	TGTGCCAGCAGGGAGTGGACTAGTTTGCCAGATACGCAGTATTTT	CASREWTSLPDTQYF
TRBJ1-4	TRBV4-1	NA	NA	TGCGCCAGCAGCCACCTGGGCTCAACTAATGAAAAACTGTTTTTT	CASSHLGSTNEKLFF
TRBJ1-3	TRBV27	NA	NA	TGTGCCAGCAGTTTAGAAGGGTCGCCTGGAAACACCATATATTTT	CASSLEGSPGNTIYF
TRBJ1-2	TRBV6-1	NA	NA	TGTGCCAGCAGTGCCCCAGGACACCGAATCTTTTTGTATGGCTACACCTTC	CASSAPGHRIFLYGYTF
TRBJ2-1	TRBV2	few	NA	TGTGCCAGCAGTGCCCTCACCCGCCCCCATGAGCAGTTCTTC	CASSALTRPHEQFF
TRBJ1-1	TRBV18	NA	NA	TGTGCCAGCTCCGATTACACTGAAGCTTTCTTT	CASSDYTEAFF
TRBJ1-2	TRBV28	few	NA	TGTGCCAGCAGTTTATCTTTCGTCCCGAAAGGCTACACCTTC	CASSLSFVPKGYTF
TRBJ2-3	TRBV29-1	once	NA	TGCAGCGTTGAACTCGGCCAGGGACGCACAGATACGCAGTATTTT	CSVELGQGRTDTQYF
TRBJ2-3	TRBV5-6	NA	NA	TGTGCCAGCAGCTTACTAGGGGTGGAACTATATACGCAGTATTTT	CASSLLGVELYTQYF
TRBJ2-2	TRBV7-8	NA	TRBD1	TGTGCCAGCAGCTTATCTGGACAGGGGCGTTTAACCGGGGAGCTGTTTTTT	CASSLSGQGRLTGELFF
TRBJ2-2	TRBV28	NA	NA	TGTGCCAGCAGTTTACCGAACATATACACCGGGGAGCTGTTTTTT	CASSLPNIYTGELFF
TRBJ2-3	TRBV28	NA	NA	TGTGCCAGCACCCATCACGGAAGCGGGCGAAGGGCAGATACGCAGTATTTT	CASTHHGSGRRADTQYF
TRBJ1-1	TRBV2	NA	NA	TGTGCCAGCAGTGAAGACGCGGGGTTCACTGAAGCTTTCTTT	CASSEDAGFTEAFF
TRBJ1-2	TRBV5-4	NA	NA	TGTGCCAGCAGCTTGGCCACAGGTCACTATGGCTACACCTTC	CASSLATGHYGYTF
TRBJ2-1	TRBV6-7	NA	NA	TGTGCCAGCAGTTACTGCCAAACCCGGAGCTCCTACAATGAGCAGTTCTTC	CASSYCQTRSSYNEQFF
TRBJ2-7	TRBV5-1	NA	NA	TGCGCCAGCAGCTCGAACCCCGTTTCATACGAGCAGTACTTC	CASSSNPVSYEQYF
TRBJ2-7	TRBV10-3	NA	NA	TGTGCCATCAGTGAGTCGAATCGCGAGCAGTACTTC	CAISESNREQYF
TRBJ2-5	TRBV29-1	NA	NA	TGCAGCGCCCAAGACAGGTACCAAGAGACCCAGTACTTC	CSAQDRYQETQYF
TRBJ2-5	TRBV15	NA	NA	TGTGCCACCAGCAGAGCGGTGAGCGAGACCCAGTACTTC	CATSRAVSETQYF
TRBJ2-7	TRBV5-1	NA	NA	TGCGCCAGCAGCTTGGTTCCTGGGACGACCTCCTACGAGCAGTACTTC	CASSLVPGTTSYEQYF
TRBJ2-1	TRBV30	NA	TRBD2	TGTGCCTGGAGTGGGGTCAAGACTAGCGGGAGTAATGAGCAGTTCTTC	CAWSGVKTSGSNEQFF
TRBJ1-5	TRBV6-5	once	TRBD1	TGTGCCAGCACTAGAGACAGGGAAGGCAATCAGCCCCAGCATTTT	CASTRDREGNQPQHF
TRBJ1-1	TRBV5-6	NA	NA	TGTGCCAGCCTTTCCAGTAGGTCCTCCACTGAAGCTTTCTTT	CASLSSRSSTEAFF
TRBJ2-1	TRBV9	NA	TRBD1	TGTGCCAGCAGCGTAGGACAGGGTCCCTACAATGAGCAGTTCTTC	CASSVGQGPYNEQFF
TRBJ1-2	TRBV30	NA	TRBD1	TGTGCCTGGAGTCCCGGACAGGGTTACAACTATGGCTACACCTTC	CAWSPGQGYNYGYTF
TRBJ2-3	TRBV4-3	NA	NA	TGCGCCAGCAGCCTCGGCCCCTCAGATACGCAGTATTTT	CASSLGPSDTQYF
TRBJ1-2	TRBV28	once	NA	TGTGCCAGCAGTTGGCTGACCTACAGTGTAGCTAACTATGGCTACACCTTC	CASSWLTYSVANYGYTF
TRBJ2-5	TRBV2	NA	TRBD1	TGTGCCGGGTACGTCCGGGACAGGGGAGAGACCCAGTACTTC	CAGYVRDRGETQYF
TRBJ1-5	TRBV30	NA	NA	TGTGCCTGGAGTGCGGGGTTACCCAATCAGCCCCAGCATTTT	CAWSAGLPNQPQHF
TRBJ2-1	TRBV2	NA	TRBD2	TGTGCCAGCAGCGGACCGGGACTAGCGGGAACGGAGGTGCAGTTCTTC	CASSGPGLAGTEVQFF
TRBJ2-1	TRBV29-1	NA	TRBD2	TGCAGCGTTGGTTGGGCGGGAGGGCCAAGTGAGCAGTTCTTC	CSVGWAGGPSEQFF
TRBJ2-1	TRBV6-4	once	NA	TGTGCCAGCAGTGATGTGGGGACACGTTACAATGAGCAGTTCTTC	CASSDVGTRYNEQFF
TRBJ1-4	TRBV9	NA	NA	TGTGCCAGCAGCCCCCTGGACAGACCCACGGGGGAAAAACTGTTTTTT	CASSPLDRPTGEKLFF
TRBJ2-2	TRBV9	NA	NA	TGTGCCAGCAGCGTACAGGTGAATCTTCACGGGGAGCTGTTTTTT	CASSVQVNLHGELFF